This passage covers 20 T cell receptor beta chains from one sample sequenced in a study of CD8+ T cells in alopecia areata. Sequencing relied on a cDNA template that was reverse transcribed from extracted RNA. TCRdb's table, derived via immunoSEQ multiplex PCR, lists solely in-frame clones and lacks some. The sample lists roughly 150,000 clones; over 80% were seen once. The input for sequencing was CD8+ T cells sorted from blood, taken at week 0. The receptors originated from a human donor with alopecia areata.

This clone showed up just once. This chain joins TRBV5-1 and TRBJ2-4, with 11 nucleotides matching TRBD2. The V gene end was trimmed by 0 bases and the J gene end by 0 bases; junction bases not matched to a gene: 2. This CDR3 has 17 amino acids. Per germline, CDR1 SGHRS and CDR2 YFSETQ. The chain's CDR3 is CASSLGLAGLAKNIQYF. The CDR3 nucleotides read TGCGCCAGCAGCTTGGGACTAGCGGGGCTAGCCAAAAACATTCAGTACTTC. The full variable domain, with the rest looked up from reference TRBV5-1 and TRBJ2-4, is KAGVTQTPRYLIKTRGQQVTLSCSPISGHRSVSWYQQTPGQGLQFLFEYFSETQRNKGNFPGRFSGRQFSNSRSEMNVSTLELGDSALYLCASSLGLAGLAKNIQYFGAGTRLSVL.

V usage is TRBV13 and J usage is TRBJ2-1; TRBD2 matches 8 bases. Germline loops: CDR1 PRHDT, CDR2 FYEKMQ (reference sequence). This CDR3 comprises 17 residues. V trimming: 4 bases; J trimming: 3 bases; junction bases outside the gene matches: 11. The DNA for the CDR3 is TGTGCCAGCAGCTCAGGCGGGGCGCGGGAGGACTACAATGAGCAGTTCTTC. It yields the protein CASSSGGAREDYNEQFF.

For the CDR3, the DNA is TGCGCCAGCAGCCAAGCGGGAGTAGTTCCCTACGAGCAGTACTTC. Protein sequence: CASSQAGVVPYEQYF. The rearrangement uses TRBV4-1 and TRBJ2-7, with D perhaps matching TRBD2 (6 bases). The V gene lost 1 base and the J gene lost 2 bases, with 12 bases spanning the gap. The CDR3 totals 15 residues. CDR1 is MGHRA and CDR2 is YSYEKL in the germline V gene.

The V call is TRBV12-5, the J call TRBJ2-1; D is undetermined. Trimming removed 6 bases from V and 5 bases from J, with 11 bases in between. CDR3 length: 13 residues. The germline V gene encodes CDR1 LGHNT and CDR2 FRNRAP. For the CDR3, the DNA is TGTGCTAGTGGCGCCCTAAGAAACAATGAGCAGTTCTTC. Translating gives CASGALRNNEQFF.

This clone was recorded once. The CDR3 bases are TGCAGCGTTGATGGGCAGTTCGGCGACAATGAGCAGTTCTTC. Its protein is CSVDGQFGDNEQFF. The V gene is TRBV29-1, the J gene TRBJ2-1, with D uncertain. V dropped 3 bases and J dropped 5 bases, with 14 bases sitting between them. Germline V gene sequence: CDR1 SQVTM, CDR2 ANQGSEA. This CDR3 is built from 14 residues.

Here the CDR3 DNA reads TGTGCCTGGAGTTCAGGACAGGTGACCTACGAGCAGTACTTC. This codes for CAWSSGQVTYEQYF. The rearrangement uses TRBV30 and TRBJ2-5, with 7 bases fitting TRBD1. Gene TRBJ2-7 matches the end of the DNA better, so the J call may be wrong. The CDR3 is 14 residues long. Germline CDR1 reads GTSNPN; CDR2 reads SVGIG (reference sequence).

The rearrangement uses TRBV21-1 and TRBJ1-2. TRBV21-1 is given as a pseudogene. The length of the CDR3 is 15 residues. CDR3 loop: CASSKNRGLPYGYTF. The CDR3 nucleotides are TGTGCCAGCAGCAAAAACCGGGGACTGCCCTATGGCTACACCTTC.

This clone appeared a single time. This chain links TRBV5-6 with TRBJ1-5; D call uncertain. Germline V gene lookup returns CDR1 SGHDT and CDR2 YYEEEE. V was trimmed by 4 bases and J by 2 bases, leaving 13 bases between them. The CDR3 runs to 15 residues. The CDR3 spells CASSVFRGGNQPQHF. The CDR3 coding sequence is TGTGCCAGCAGCGTCTTCCGTGGGGGCAATCAGCCCCAGCATTTT.

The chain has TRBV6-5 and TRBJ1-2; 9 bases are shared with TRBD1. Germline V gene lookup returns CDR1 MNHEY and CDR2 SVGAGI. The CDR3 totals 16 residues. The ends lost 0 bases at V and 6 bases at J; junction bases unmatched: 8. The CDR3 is CASSYSGTGKRDGYTF. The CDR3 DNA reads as TGTGCCAGCAGTTACTCCGGGACAGGGAAAAGGGATGGCTACACCTTC.

For the CDR3, the DNA is TGTGCCAGCAGCTTTGGGACAGGGGGCACCGGGGAGCTGTTTTTT. Protein: CASSFGTGGTGELFF. The chain recombines TRBV7-3 with TRBJ2-2; 11 positions match TRBD1. The length of the CDR3 is 15 residues. CDR1 and CDR2 from the germline V gene are SGHTA and FQGTGA. The V and J ends lost 3 bases and 4 bases, in that order; junction bases with no gene match: 1.

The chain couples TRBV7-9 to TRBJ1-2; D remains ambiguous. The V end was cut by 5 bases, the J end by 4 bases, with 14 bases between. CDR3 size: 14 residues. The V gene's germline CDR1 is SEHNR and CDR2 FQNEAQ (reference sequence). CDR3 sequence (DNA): TGTGCCAGCAGCGTTGTAACGGGAATCTATGGCTACACCTTC. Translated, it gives CASSVVTGIYGYTF. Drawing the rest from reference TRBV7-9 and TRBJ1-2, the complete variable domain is DTGVSQNPRHKITKRGQNVTFRCDPISEHNRLYWYRQTLGQGPEFLTYFQNEAQLEKSRLLSDRFSAERPKGSFSTLEIQRTEQGDSAMYLCASSVVTGIYGYTFGSGTRLTVV.

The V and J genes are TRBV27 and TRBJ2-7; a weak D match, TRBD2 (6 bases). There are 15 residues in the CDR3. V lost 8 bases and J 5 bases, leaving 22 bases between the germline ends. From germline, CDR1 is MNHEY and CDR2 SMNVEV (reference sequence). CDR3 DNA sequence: TGTGCCAGCCACCGGGCTCTGGGGGGTCAGGACGAGCAGTACTTC. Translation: CASHRALGGQDEQYF.

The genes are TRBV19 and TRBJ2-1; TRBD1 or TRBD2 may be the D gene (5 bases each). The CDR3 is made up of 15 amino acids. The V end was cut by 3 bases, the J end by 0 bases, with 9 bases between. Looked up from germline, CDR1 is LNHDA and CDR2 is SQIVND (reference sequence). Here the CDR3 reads CASSMGRFSYNEQFF. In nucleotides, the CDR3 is TGTGCCAGTAGTATGGGACGGTTCTCCTACAATGAGCAGTTCTTC. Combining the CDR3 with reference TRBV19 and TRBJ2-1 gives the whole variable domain DGGITQSPKYLFRKEGQNVTLSCEQNLNHDAMYWYRQDPGQGLRLIYYSQIVNDFQKGDIAEGYSVSREKKESFPLTVTSAQKNPTAFYLCASSMGRFSYNEQFFGPGTRLTVL.

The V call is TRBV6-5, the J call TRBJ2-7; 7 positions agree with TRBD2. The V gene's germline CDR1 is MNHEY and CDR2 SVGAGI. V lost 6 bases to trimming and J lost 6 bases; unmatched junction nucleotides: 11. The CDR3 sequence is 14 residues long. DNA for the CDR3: TGTGCCAGCAGCTACGCCGCGGGGGACGGCGAGCAGTACTTC. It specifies CASSYAAGDGEQYF.

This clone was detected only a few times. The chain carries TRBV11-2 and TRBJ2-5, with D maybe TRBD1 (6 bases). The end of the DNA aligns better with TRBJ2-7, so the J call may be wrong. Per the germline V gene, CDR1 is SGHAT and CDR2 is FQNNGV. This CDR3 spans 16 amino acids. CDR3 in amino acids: CASSLPPGHSPYEQYF. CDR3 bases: TGTGCCAGCAGCTTGCCCCCGGGACACAGCCCCTACGAGCAGTACTTC.

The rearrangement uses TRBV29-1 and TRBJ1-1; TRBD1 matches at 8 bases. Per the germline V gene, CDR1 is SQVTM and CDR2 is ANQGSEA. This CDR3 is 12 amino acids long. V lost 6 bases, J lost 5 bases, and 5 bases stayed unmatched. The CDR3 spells CSVLQGGTEAFF. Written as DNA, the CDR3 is TGCAGCGTCTTACAGGGGGGGACTGAAGCTTTCTTT. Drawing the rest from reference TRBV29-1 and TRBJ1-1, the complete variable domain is SAVISQKPSRDICQRGTSLTIQCQVDSQVTMMFWYRQQPGQSLTLIATANQGSEATYESGFVIDKFPISRPNLTFSTLTVSNMSPEDSSIYLCSVLQGGTEAFFGQGTRLTVV.

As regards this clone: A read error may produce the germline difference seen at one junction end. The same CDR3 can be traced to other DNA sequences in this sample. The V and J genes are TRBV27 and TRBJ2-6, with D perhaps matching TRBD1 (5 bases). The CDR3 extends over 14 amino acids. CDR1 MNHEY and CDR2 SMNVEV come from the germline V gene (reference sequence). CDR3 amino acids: CASSSSSGANVLTF. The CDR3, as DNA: TGTGCCAGCAGTTCAAGTTCTGGGGCCAACGTCCTGACCTTC.

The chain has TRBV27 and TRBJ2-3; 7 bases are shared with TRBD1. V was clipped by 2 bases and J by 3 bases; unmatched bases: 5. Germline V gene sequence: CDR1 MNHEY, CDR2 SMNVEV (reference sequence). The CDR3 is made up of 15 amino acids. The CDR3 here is CASSLLRGPTDTQYF. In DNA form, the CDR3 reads TGTGCCAGCAGTTTACTTAGGGGGCCGACAGATACGCAGTATTTT.

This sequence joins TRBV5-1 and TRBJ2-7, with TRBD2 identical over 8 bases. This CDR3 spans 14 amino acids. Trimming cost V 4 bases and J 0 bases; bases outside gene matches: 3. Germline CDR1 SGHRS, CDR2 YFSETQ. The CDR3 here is CASSPGTSSYEQYF. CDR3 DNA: TGCGCCAGCAGCCCAGGGACTAGCTCCTACGAGCAGTACTTC.

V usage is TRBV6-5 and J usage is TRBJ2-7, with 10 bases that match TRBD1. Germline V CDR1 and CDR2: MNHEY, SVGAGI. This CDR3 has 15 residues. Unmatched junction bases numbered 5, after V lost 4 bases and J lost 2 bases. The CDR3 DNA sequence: TGTGCCAGCAGTTTCGCCGGGACAGGGGCCTACGAGCAGTACTTC. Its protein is CASSFAGTGAYEQYF.